The clone carrying this T cell receptor beta chain was counted many times. Germline assignment: CDR1 DFQATT and CDR2 SNEGSKA (reference sequence). The CDR3 contains 15 residues. After removal of 3 bases from V and 4 bases from J, the junction contained 5 bases not matched to a gene. These data originate in a study of blood T cell repertoires in COVID-19. About the study: Sources were T cells, B-cell-depleted T cells, or PBMCs; the material itself was cDNA or gDNA.

In the original workflow: Quantification of nucleated cells was approximated via reference gene primer amplification. Generated by immunoSEQ multiplex PCR, the TCRdb table keeps only in-frame clones and is missing some. V, J and clone size were drawn from that table, and D and trimming were deduced from the DNA. The sample lists 55,000 to 85,000 clones; 70% to 90% were seen once. V is TRBV20-1 and J is TRBJ2-2, with 10 positions matching TRBD2. This clonotype was obtained from a human donor in a cohort sampled during active COVID-19. The sample was peripheral blood. CDR3 protein: CSASFLAGVTGELFF. DNA of the CDR3: TGCAGTGCTAGTTTCCTAGCGGGGGTCACCGGGGAGCTGTTTTTT.